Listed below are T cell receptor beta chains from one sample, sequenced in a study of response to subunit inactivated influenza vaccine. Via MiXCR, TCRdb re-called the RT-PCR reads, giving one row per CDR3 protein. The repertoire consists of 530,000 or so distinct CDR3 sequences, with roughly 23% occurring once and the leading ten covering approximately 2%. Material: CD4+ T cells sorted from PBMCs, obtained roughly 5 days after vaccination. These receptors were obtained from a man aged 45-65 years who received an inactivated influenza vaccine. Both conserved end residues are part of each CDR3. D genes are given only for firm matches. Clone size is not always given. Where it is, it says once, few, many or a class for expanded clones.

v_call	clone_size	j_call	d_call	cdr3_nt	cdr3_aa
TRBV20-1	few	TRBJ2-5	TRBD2	TGCAGTGCTTACGGGACTAGCGGGAGAACCCAAGAGACCCAGTACTTC	CSAYGTSGRTQETQYF
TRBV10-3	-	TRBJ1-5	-	TGTGCCATCAGTGAGTCTCAAAGACAGCCCCAGCATTTT	CAISESQRQPQHF
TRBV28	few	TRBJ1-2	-	TGTGCCAGCAGTTTAGCAGTGGCAACAGCACGGGACTATGGCTACACCTTC	CASSLAVATARDYGYTF
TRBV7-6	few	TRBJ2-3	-	TGTGCCAGCAGCCGACAACTAGGAGATACGCAGTATTTT	CASSRQLGDTQYF
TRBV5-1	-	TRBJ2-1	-	TGCGCCAGCAGCTTGAGGGAGAGCTCCTACAATGAGCAGTTCTTC	CASSLRESSYNEQFF
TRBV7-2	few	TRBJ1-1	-	TGTGCCAGCAGCTTATATGATCTGAACACTGAAGCTTTCTTT	CASSLYDLNTEAFF
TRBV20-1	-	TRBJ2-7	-	TGCAGTGCTAGTGGTCTTCGGGCCTACGAGCAGTACTTC	CSASGLRAYEQYF
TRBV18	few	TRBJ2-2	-	TGTGCCAGCTCGGTGAGGACACAGAACACCGGGGAGCTGTTTTTT	CASSVRTQNTGELFF
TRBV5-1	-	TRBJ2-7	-	TGCGCCAGCAGCTTGGGTGGAGGGGAGACCTACGAGCAGTACTTC	CASSLGGGETYEQYF
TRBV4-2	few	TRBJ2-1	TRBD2	TGTGCCAGCAGCCACCGCGGGGGGTCCTCTAATGAGCAGTTCTTC	CASSHRGGSSNEQFF
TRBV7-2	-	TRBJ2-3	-	TGTGCCAGCAGCTTAGCGGGGAGTACGCAGTATTTT	CASSLAGSTQYF
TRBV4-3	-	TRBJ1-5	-	TGCGCCAGCAGTGTCGAGAGCAATCAGCCCCAGCATTTT	CASSVESNQPQHF
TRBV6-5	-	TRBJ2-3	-	TGTGCCAGCAGTTACCGGGAGTTCACAGATACGCAGTATTTT	CASSYREFTDTQYF
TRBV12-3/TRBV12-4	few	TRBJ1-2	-	TGTGCCAGCAGTTTAGGGGAGGGGTGGGGAAAGGATGGCTACACCTTC	CASSLGEGWGKDGYTF